Detailed here is one T cell receptor beta chain. Its antigen is currently unknown. Trimming took 3 bases from V and 7 from J; bases not matched to a gene: 5. The CDR3 extends over 14 amino acids. Healthy individuals of Caucasian origin from Russia, aged 6 to 90, served as donors. The sample is drawn from a study of blood T cells in healthy people across ages. Study-wide results and caveats: Observed TCR beta diversity per million T cells went down as age went up. This fall followed a roughly linear course with age.

Next came a second PCR, run for about 6 to 12 cycles, which used a sample-barcoded 5' primer along with a J-beta primer mix. Each cDNA molecule, via a template-switch adaptor with 12 random nucleotides, was tagged. TCRdb independently ran MiXCR on the 5' RACE reads; one entry per CDR3 protein. Here the sample spans 800,000 to 950,000 distinct CDR3 sequences, about 48% being singletons. The sequenced material came from blood. The source is a man aged 25-45 years in good health. This rearrangement joins TRBV12-3 or TRBV12-4 to TRBJ1-5, with 8 bases identical to TRBD1. CDR3 DNA: TGTGCCAGCAGTTTTAACAGGGGGGGACAGCCCCAGCATTTT. Amino acids: CASSFNRGGQPQHF.